Given below is one T cell receptor (beta chain) in context. This record belongs to a study of blood T cell repertoires in COVID-19. Study context: Donors in the United States, Italy and Spain gave samples during acute or convalescent COVID-19.

Clinical history reported by participants formed the basis on which cohorts were assigned. V was pared by 4 bases and J by 6 bases, with 13 bases between. The V gene's germline CDR1 is SNHLY and CDR2 FYNNEI. This CDR3 region has 14 residues. Assay: immunoSEQ multiplex PCR; the TCRdb copy retains only in-frame clones and omits some. The table shows some 290,000 clones, with more than 75% occurring only once. Sequenced: PBMCs or T cells enriched from blood (not recorded which). This TCR was recovered from a woman aged 35 to 49 with acute COVID-19. The chain uses TRBV2 and TRBJ1-5; D gene unclear. For the CDR3, the DNA is TGTGCCAGCAGTGGGTTTCAGTCGGGTCAGCCCCAGCATTTT. As protein: CASSGFQSGQPQHF.